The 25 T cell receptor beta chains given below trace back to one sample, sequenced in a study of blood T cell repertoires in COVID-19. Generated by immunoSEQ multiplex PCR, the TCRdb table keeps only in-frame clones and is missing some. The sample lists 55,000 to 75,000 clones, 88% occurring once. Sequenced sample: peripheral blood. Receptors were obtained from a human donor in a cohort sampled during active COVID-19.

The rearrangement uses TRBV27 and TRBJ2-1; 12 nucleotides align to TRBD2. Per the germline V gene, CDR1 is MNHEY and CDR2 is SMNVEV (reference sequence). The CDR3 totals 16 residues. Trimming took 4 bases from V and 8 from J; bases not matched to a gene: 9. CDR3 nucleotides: TGTGCCAGCAGTTACCTAGCGGGAGGGCCTACGGATGAGCAGTTCTTC. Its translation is CASSYLAGGPTDEQFF.

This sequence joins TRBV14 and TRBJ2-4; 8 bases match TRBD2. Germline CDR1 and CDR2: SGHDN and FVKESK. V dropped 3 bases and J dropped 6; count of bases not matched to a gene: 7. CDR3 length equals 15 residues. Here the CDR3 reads CASSQLAGLLNIQYF. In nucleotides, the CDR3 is TGTGCCAGCAGCCAGCTAGCGGGTCTGCTAAACATTCAGTACTTC. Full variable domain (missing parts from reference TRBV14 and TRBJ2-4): EAGVTQFPSHSVIEKGQTVTLRCDPISGHDNLYWYRRVMGKEIKFLLHFVKESKQDESGMPNNRFLAERTGGTYSTLKVQPAELEDSGVYFCASSQLAGLLNIQYFGAGTRLSVL.

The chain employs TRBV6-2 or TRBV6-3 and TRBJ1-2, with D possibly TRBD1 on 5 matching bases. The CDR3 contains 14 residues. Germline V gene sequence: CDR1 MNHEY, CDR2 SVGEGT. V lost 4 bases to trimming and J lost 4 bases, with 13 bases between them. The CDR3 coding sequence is TGTGCCAGCAGTTTCCAGGGTCAAGGCTATGGCTACACCTTC. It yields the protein CASSFQGQGYGYTF.

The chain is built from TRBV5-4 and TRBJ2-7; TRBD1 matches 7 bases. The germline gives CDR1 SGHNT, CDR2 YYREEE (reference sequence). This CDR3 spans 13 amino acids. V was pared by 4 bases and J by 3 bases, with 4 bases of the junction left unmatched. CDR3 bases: TGTGCCAGCAGCGGACAGGACGACTACGAGCAGTACTTC. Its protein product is CASSGQDDYEQYF.

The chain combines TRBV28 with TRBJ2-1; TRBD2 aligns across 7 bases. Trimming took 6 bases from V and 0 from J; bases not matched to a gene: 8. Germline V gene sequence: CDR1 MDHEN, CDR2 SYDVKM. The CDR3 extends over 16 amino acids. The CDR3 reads CASSPLRGTSYNEQFF. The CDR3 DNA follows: TGTGCCAGCAGCCCTTTGCGGGGGACCTCCTACAATGAGCAGTTCTTC.

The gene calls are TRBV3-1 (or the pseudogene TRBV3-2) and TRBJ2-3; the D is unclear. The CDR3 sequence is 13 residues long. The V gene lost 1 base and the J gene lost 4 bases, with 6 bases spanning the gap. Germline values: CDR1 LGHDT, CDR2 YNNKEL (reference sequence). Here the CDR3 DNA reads TGTGCCAGCAGCCAAGGCGAGCCAGATACGCAGTATTTT. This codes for CASSQGEPDTQYF.

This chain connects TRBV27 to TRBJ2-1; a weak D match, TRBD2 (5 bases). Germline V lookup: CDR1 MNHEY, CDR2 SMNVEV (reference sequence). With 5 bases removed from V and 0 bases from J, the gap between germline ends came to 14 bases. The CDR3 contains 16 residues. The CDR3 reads CASSPRAGSSYNEQFF. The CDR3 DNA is TGTGCCAGCAGTCCCCGGGCTGGGAGCTCCTACAATGAGCAGTTCTTC.

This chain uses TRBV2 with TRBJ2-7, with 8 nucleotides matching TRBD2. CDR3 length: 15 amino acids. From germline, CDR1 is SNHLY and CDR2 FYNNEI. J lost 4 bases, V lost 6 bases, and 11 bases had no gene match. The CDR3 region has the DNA TGTGCCAGCAGCGAACGAGCGGGGGTAGTATACGAGCAGTACTTC. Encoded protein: CASSERAGVVYEQYF.

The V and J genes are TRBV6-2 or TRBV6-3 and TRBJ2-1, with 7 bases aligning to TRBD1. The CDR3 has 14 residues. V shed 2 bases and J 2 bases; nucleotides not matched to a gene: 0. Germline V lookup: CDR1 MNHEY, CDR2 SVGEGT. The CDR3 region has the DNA TGTGCCAGCAGTTACGGGACAGCCTACAATGAGCAGTTCTTC. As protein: CASSYGTAYNEQFF.

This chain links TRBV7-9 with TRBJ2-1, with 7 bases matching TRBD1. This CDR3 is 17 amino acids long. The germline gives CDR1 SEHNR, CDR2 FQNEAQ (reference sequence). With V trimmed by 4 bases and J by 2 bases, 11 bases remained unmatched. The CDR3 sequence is CASSSNRGLPTYNEQFF. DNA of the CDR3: TGTGCCAGCAGCTCGAACAGGGGCCTACCCACCTACAATGAGCAGTTCTTC. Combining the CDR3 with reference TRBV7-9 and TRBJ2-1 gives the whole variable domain DTGVSQNPRHKITKRGQNVTFRCDPISEHNRLYWYRQTLGQGPEFLTYFQNEAQLEKSRLLSDRFSAERPKGSFSTLEIQRTEQGDSAMYLCASSSNRGLPTYNEQFFGPGTRLTVL.

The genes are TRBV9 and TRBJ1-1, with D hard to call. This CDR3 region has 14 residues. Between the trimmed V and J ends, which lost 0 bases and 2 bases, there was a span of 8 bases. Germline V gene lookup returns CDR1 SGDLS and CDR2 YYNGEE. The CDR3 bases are TGTGCCAGCAGCGTAGGTTCGGGAAACACTGAAGCTTTCTTT. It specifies CASSVGSGNTEAFF.

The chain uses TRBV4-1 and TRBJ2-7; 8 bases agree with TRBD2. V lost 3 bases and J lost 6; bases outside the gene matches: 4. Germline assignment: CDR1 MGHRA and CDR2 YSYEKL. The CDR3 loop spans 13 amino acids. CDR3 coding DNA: TGCGCCAGCAGCCAGACTCGGGAGGGCGAGCAGTACTTC. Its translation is CASSQTREGEQYF.

The CDR3 DNA reads TGTGCCAGCAGCCCCGGACAGACCTACGAGCAGTACTTC. This sequence encodes CASSPGQTYEQYF. V is TRBV6-5 and J is TRBJ2-7; D possibly corresponds to TRBD1 (6 bases). The germline gives CDR1 MNHEY, CDR2 SVGAGI. This CDR3 comprises 13 residues. V was trimmed by 6 bases and J by 2 bases, leaving 11 bases between them.

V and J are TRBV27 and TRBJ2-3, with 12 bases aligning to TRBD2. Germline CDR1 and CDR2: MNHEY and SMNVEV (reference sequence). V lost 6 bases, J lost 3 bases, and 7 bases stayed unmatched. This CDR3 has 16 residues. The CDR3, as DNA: TGTGCCAGCAGATATGGACTAGCGGGGAGTACAGATACGCAGTATTTT. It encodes CASRYGLAGSTDTQYF.

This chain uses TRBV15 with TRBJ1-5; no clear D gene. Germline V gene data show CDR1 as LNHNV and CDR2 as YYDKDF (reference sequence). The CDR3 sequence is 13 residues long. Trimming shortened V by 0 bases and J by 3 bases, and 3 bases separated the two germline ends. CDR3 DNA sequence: TGTGCCACCAGCAGAGATAACAATCAGCCCCAGCATTTT. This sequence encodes CATSRDNNQPQHF.

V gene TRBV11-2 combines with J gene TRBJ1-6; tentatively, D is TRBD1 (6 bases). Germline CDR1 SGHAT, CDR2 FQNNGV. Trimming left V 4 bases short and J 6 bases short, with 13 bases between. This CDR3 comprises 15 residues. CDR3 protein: CASSSHRAPNSPLHF. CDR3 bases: TGTGCCAGCAGCTCTCACAGGGCCCCTAATTCACCCCTCCACTTT.

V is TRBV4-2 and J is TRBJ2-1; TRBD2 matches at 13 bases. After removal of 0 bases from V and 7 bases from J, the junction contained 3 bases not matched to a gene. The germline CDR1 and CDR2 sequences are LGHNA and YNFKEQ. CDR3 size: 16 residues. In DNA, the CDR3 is TGTGCCAGCAGCCAAGAGGGGACTAGCGGGAATAATGAGCAGTTCTTC. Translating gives CASSQEGTSGNNEQFF.

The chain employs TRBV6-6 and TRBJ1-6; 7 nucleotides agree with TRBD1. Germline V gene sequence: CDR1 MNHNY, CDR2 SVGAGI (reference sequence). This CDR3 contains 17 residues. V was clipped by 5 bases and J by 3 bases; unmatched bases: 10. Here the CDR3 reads CASSHPDRVDYNSPLHF. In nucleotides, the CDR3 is TGTGCCAGCAGTCACCCCGACAGGGTAGACTATAATTCACCCCTCCACTTT.

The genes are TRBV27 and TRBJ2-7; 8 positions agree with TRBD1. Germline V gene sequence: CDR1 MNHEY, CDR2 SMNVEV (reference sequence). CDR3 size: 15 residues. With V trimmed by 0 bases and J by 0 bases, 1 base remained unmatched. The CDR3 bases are TGTGCCAGCAGTTTATCGGGACAGGCCTCCTACGAGCAGTACTTC. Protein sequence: CASSLSGQASYEQYF.

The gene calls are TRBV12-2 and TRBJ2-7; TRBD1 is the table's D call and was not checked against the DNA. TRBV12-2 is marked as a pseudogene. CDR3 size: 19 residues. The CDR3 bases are TGTGCAAGTCGCCCACCCGGGACAAGGTCGCATAAAAACTCCTACGAGCAGTACTTC. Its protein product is CASRPPGTRSHKNSYEQYF.

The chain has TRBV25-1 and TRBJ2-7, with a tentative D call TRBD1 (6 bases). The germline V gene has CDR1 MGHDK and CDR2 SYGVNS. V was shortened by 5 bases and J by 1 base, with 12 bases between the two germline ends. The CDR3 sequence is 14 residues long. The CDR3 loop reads CASSSRGHSYEQYF. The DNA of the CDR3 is TGTGCCAGCAGTTCCAGGGGCCATTCCTACGAGCAGTACTTC.

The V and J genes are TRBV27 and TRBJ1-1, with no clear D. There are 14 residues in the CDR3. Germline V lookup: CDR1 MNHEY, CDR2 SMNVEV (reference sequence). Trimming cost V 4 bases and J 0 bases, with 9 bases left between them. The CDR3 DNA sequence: TGTGCCAGCAGTTCGACGGGTCTGAACACTGAAGCTTTCTTT. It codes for CASSSTGLNTEAFF.

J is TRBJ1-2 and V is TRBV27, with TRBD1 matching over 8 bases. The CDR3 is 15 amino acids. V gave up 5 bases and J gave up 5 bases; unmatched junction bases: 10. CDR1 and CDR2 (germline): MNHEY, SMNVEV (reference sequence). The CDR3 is CASSPAGTGPYGYTF. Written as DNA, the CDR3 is TGTGCCAGCAGTCCAGCCGGGACAGGTCCTTATGGCTACACCTTC.

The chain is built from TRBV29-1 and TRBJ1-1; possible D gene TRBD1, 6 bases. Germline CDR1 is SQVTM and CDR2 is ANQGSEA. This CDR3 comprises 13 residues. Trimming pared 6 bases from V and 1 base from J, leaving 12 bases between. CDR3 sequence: CSVVDRRNTEAFF. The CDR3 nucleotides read TGCAGCGTCGTGGACAGACGGAACACTGAAGCTTTCTTT. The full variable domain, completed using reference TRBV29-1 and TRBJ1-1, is SAVISQKPSRDICQRGTSLTIQCQVDSQVTMMFWYRQQPGQSLTLIATANQGSEATYESGFVIDKFPISRPNLTFSTLTVSNMSPEDSSIYLCSVVDRRNTEAFFGQGTRLTVV.

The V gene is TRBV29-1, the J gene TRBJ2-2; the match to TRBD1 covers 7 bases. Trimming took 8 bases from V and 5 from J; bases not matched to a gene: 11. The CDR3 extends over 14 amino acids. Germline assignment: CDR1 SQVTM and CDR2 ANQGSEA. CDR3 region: CSTDRDRGTGELFF. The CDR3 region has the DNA TGCAGCACGGACCGGGACAGAGGGACCGGGGAGCTGTTTTTT.